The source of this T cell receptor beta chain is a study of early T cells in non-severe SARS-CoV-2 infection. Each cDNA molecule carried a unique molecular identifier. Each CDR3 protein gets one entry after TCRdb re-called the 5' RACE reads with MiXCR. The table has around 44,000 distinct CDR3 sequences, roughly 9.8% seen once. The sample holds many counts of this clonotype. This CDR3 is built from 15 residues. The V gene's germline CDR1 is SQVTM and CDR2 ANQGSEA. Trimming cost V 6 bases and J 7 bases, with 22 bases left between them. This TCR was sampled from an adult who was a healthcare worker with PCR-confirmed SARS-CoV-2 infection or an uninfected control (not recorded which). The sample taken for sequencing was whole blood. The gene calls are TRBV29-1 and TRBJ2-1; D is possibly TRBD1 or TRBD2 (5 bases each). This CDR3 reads CSVLGVGESVNEQFF. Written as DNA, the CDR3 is TGCAGCGTCCTAGGGGTGGGGGAAAGCGTAAATGAGCAGTTCTTC.